These T cell receptor beta chains were read from a single sample in a study of blood T cells in healthy people across ages. TCRdb reanalysed the 5' RACE reads using MiXCR and keeps one entry per CDR3 protein. The sample contains just under 750,000 distinct CDR3 sequences, about 24% of which appear only once. The sample was blood. These receptor sequences come from a man aged 65 to 85 in good health. CDR3s include the opening cysteine and the closing phenylalanine or tryptophan.

v_call	cdr3_aa
TRBV20-1	CSAQSRDIQETQYF
TRBV7-2	CASSFRTTSLLPLHF
TRBV4-3	CASNSPRDSVTNIQYF
TRBV7-2	CASSLVRGLNEKLFF
TRBV20-1	CSALPTSGGFKTQYF
TRBV20-1	CSALHASGTNIQYF
TRBV6-2/TRBV6-3	CASSQTPGRAEAFF
TRBV11-2	CASSLAGTYYTDTQYF
TRBV6-5	CASSLFSNYNEQFF
TRBV5-1	CASSLGGANTEAFF
TRBV20-1	CSVAGGAGGPDTQYF
TRBV3-1	CASSLSTHNEQFF
TRBV19	CASSRSGSYNEQFF
TRBV5-1	CASSLKWQDGYTF
TRBV20-1	CSARWGGGFYNEQFF
TRBV7-9	CASSWRGTASTDTQYF
TRBV29-1	CSVEDLFYRGQGYNEQFF
TRBV28	CASRTTPVAQYF
TRBV7-6	CASAQTEVNEKLFF
TRBV18	CASSRDRGEDQPQHF
TRBV20-1	CSARDPRQGLYNEQFF
TRBV12-3/TRBV12-4	CASRTRDRTEAFF
TRBV29-1	CSGGRGVAYEQYF
TRBV5-1	CASSLAGTGDSPLHF
TRBV28	CASSLSGGYGNTIYF
TRBV12-3/TRBV12-4	CASSPYNF
TRBV20-1	CSARDISSGENYEQYF
TRBV4-2	CASSVGRGGSYGYTF
TRBV28	CASSLYEGSTNEKLFF
TRBV10-3	CAISGGGVGEQFF
TRBV7-2	CASSLAPGQRYLGSSTDTQYF
TRBV6-2/TRBV6-3	CASSPPGQIYEQYF
TRBV18	CASSPTGGARTEAFF
TRBV7-9	CASSLLEGARTEAFF
TRBV20-1	CSARDGAASTDTQYF
TRBV5-1	CASSWEPGTGELFF
TRBV5-1	CASSLAGLAGKTQYF
TRBV7-9	CASSLVQTYNEQFF
TRBV10-2	CASSESKGFPETQYF
TRBV18	CASSPRALITEAFF
TRBV3-1	CASSQGAAGGYEQYF
TRBV7-2	CASSFGAQEKLFF
TRBV5-1	CASTEGALGYTF
TRBV12-3/TRBV12-4	CASSSRDYNEQFF
TRBV12-3/TRBV12-4	CASSNRLGGDAQYF
TRBV6-2/TRBV6-3	CASSYLAGGPLAGDTQYF
TRBV29-1	CSVGGLAGTETQYF
TRBV12-3/TRBV12-4	CASSSGIGNTIYF
TRBV12-3/TRBV12-4	CASSPRQGSGETQYF
TRBV7-2	CASSLVGTRRAQGIAGTQYF
TRBV7-2	CASSLALIRETQYF
TRBV28	CASSTADLATNQPQHF
TRBV7-9	CASSWTGADQPQHF
TRBV6-2/TRBV6-3	CASSPPRQMNTEAFF
TRBV24-1	CATSDPQSKVEDTQYF